The TCR beta chain under discussion was sequenced for a study of blood T cell repertoires in COVID-19. Generated by immunoSEQ multiplex PCR, the TCRdb table keeps only in-frame clones and is missing some. Of 380,000 or so clones in the sample, 80% to 90% were seen once. Looked up from germline, CDR1 is SGHTA and CDR2 is FQGNSA. The CDR3 has 16 amino acids. The ends were cut back, 5 bases at V and 9 bases at J, with 23 bases in the middle. A single count supports this clone. The receptor was derived from a man aged 40-49 years with acute or convalescent COVID-19. The J gene is TRBJ2-1, the V gene TRBV7-2; D is perhaps TRBD1 (5 bases). Sequences were obtained from peripheral blood. The CDR3 reads CASSPTWGGSGSEQFF. In DNA, the CDR3 is TGTGCCAGCAGCCCTACTTGGGGCGGTTCGGGTAGTGAGCAGTTCTTC.